This T cell receptor (beta chain) was retrieved from a study of blood T cells in healthy people across ages. Total RNA, at least 6 micrograms per sample, came from PBMCs. For this clonotype: This may be a read error, as it is one base from a much larger clone.

It was with a sample-barcoded 5' primer and a J-beta primer mix that a second PCR of roughly 7 to 12 cycles was run. TCRdb re-derived calls from the 5' RACE reads in MiXCR, one entry per CDR3 protein. Among 600,000 or so distinct CDR3 sequences listed, roughly 31% were seen once. The CDR3 spans 12 residues. Germline assignment: CDR1 MNHEY and CDR2 SVGEGT. The sequence came from a woman aged 80 or over in good health. This chain links TRBV6-2 or TRBV6-3 with TRBJ2-1; no reliable D call. The J call is in doubt because the DNA end fits TRBJ2-7 better. The sample was blood. The CDR3 spells CASSLQHNEQYF. The DNA for the CDR3 is TGTGCCAGCAGTTTACAGCACAATGAGCAGTACTTC.